These T cell receptor beta chains were read from a single sample in a study of post-analysis software for immune sequencing data. TCRdb re-analysed the PCR reads in MiXCR, keeping a single row per CDR3 protein. This table has some 890,000 distinct CDR3 sequences, roughly half appearing once. Specimen: blood. Source of these receptors: a girl between 10 and 17 years old with multiple sclerosis. Each CDR3 is given with its conserved first and last residue. Fields, in order: V gene, J gene, clone size, D gene, CDR3 length, CDR3 DNA, CDR3 protein. The D gene is left open where the match is weak. A row's size may be missing; if present it is once, few, many or a size class.

V gene: TRBV20-1
J gene: TRBJ1-2
clone size: .
D gene: TRBD1
CDR3 length: 15
CDR3 DNA: TGCAGTGGGATCCGGGACAGCCAGACCAACTATGGCTACACCTTC
CDR3 protein: CSGIRDSQTNYGYTF

V gene: TRBV29-1
J gene: TRBJ1-2
clone size: few
D gene: TRBD1
CDR3 length: 14
CDR3 DNA: TGCAGCGATAATCCGGGACAGATGTACTATGGCTACACCTTC
CDR3 protein: CSDNPGQMYYGYTF

V gene: TRBV2
J gene: TRBJ2-6
clone size: .
D gene: .
CDR3 length: 15
CDR3 DNA: TGTGCCAGCAGTTCCCTTCCGTCTGGGGCCAACGTCCTGACTTTC
CDR3 protein: CASSSLPSGANVLTF

V gene: TRBV4-1
J gene: TRBJ2-3
clone size: few
D gene: .
CDR3 length: 14
CDR3 DNA: TGCGCCAGCAGCAAAAAGGAGGGATCAGATACGCAGTATTTT
CDR3 protein: CASSKKEGSDTQYF

V gene: TRBV10-3
J gene: TRBJ1-1
clone size: .
D gene: TRBD1
CDR3 length: 14
CDR3 DNA: TGTGCCATCAGTGTCACGGGACAGTCCACTGAAGCTTTCTTT
CDR3 protein: CAISVTGQSTEAFF

V gene: TRBV7-9
J gene: TRBJ2-7
clone size: few
D gene: TRBD2
CDR3 length: 14
CDR3 DNA: TGTGCCAGCAGCTTGAGCGGGACCCTCTACGAGCAGTACTTC
CDR3 protein: CASSLSGTLYEQYF

V gene: TRBV29-1
J gene: TRBJ1-1
clone size: .
D gene: .
CDR3 length: 13
CDR3 DNA: TGCAGCGTCTGTCTGGCGGTGAACACTGAAGCTTTCTTT
CDR3 protein: CSVCLAVNTEAFF

V gene: TRBV5-6
J gene: TRBJ2-5
clone size: .
D gene: .
CDR3 length: 14
CDR3 DNA: TGTGCCAGCAGCTGGGAGCGCTTCTCAGAGACCCAGTACTTC
CDR3 protein: CASSWERFSETQYF

V gene: TRBV29-1
J gene: TRBJ1-4
clone size: .
D gene: .
CDR3 length: 12
CDR3 DNA: TGCAGCGTACAGAGAACTAATGAAAAACTGTTTTTT
CDR3 protein: CSVQRTNEKLFF

V gene: TRBV20-1
J gene: TRBJ2-7
clone size: few
D gene: .
CDR3 length: 12
CDR3 DNA: TGCAGTGCTAGTCGGGGAGTCTACGAGCAGTACTTC
CDR3 protein: CSASRGVYEQYF

V gene: TRBV10-3
J gene: TRBJ2-7
clone size: .
D gene: TRBD1
CDR3 length: 13
CDR3 DNA: TGTGCCTCAAATGGACAGGGCGGGTGCGAGCAGTACTTC
CDR3 protein: CASNGQGGCEQYF

V gene: TRBV20-1
J gene: TRBJ2-1
clone size: .
D gene: TRBD2
CDR3 length: 16
CDR3 DNA: TGCAGTGCACCTTCCGAAACTAGCGGGAGGGTCGGTGAGCAGTTCTTC
CDR3 protein: CSAPSETSGRVGEQFF

V gene: TRBV20-1
J gene: TRBJ2-3
clone size: .
D gene: .
CDR3 length: 15
CDR3 DNA: TGCAGCGAGAGGGGCCAGGGCCTTCGCACAGATACGCAGTATTTT
CDR3 protein: CSERGQGLRTDTQYF

V gene: TRBV7-8
J gene: TRBJ1-4
clone size: .
D gene: .
CDR3 length: 16
CDR3 DNA: TGTGCCAGCAGCCTGGGGAGTAGGGGAACTAATGAAAAACTGTTTTTT
CDR3 protein: CASSLGSRGTNEKLFF